The entry below describes one T cell receptor beta chain. The antigen is unknown. Produced via immunoSEQ multiplex PCR; TCRdb's table is partial and in-frame only. The sample comprises 2 million to 3 million clones, approximately 94% of which are singletons, and 0.36% rests with the top ten. This sample is drawn from a study of shared clonotypes between healthy human individuals. General study points: Richness estimates generally favored naive over memory subsets. Generation probabilities were higher for clonotypes shared across all four sorted-subset donors than for unshared ones.

CDR1 is SGHRS and CDR2 is YFSETQ in the germline V gene. Trimming left V 4 bases short and J 4 bases short, with 15 bases between. The CDR3 consists of 15 residues. This rearrangement joins TRBV5-1 to TRBJ2-1; no firm D call. The material sequenced was naive CD4+ T cells from PBMCs. Subset in this sample: CD45RA+ positively selected. The TCR originated in a young man in good health. Some clones in this sample may be carry-over from other donors' samples. CDR3 nucleotide sequence: TGCGCCAGCAGCCCGACACCATCCTTGTACAATGAGCAGTTCTTC. Its protein is CASSPTPSLYNEQFF.